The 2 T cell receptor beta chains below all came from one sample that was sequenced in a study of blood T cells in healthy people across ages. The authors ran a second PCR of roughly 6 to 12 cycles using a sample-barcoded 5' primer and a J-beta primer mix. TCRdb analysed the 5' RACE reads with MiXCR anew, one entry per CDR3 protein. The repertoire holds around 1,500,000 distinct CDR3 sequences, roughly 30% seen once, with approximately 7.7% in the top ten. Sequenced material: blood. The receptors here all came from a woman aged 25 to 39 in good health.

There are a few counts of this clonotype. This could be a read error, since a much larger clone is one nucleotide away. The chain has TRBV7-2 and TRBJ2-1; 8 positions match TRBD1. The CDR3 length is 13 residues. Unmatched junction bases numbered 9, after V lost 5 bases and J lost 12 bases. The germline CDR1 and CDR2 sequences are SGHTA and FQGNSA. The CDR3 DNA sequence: TGTGCCAGCAGCCGACAGGGGAGCGATGGGCAGTTCTTC. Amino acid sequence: CASSRQGSDGQFF.

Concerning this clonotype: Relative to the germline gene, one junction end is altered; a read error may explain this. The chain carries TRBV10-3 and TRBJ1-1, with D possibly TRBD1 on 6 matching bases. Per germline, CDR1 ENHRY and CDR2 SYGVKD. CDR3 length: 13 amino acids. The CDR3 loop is CAFREGQNTEAFF. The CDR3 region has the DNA TGTGCCTTCAGGGAGGGACAGAACACTGAAGCTTTCTTT.